This T cell receptor (beta chain) was found in a study of T-cell reconstitution after alpha-beta-depleted transplantation in children. Broader study findings: Surviving recipient T cells and thymic progenitors underlay high day-60 TCRbeta diversity in some patients. Several hundred expanded graft clones reportedly gave rise to the alpha-beta T cells present about two months after transplant. Diversity and T-cell counts at one year after transplant derived mostly from new T cells.

In this sample, this clonotype turned up many times. Its antigen is not known. A library of TCRbeta sequences, prepared with unique molecular identifiers, was generated. One entry per CDR3 protein results from TCRdb running MiXCR on the PCR reads. Of some 300,000 distinct CDR3 sequences listed, 6% to 10% are singletons. The junction had 12 bases not matched to a gene; V was cut back by 5 bases and J by 6 bases. The CDR3 has 15 amino acids. The germline gives CDR1 SQVTM, CDR2 ANQGSEA. Sequences were derived from peripheral blood, sampled 360 days after TCRalphabeta/CD19-depleted stem cell transplant. This chain connects TRBV29-1 to TRBJ2-3, with TRBD1 matching 9 bases. This receptor was taken from a female patient between 2 and 15 years old who had a stem cell transplant for Fanconi anemia, so the T cells may come from the graft donor. The CDR3 spells CSVFAGTGFSDTQYF. CDR3 sequence (DNA): TGCAGCGTTTTTGCCGGGACAGGGTTTAGTGATACGCAGTATTTT.